This entry describes one T cell receptor (beta chain). CDR1 and CDR2 from the germline V gene are SGHDN and FVKESK. CDR3 size: 17 residues. The J segment lost 8 bases and the V segment lost 1 base, leaving 9 bases of the junction unmatched. The sample belongs to a study of cytotoxic CD8 clonotypes in ibrutinib-treated CLL. Sequencing was performed with immunoSEQ multiplex PCR; in TCRdb, only in-frame clones are kept and a portion is missing. This sample has about 160,000 clones; 70% to 85% occur once, and the top ten carry 3.5% to 5.5%. The V and J genes are TRBV14 and TRBJ2-1, with 12 positions matching TRBD2. This clonotype was obtained from a human donor with chronic lymphocytic leukemia. The sequencing here drew on PBMCs, taken after 24 months of ibrutinib treatment. CDR3 loop: CASSQVLAGGLRDEQFF. Written as DNA, the CDR3 is TGTGCCAGCAGCCAAGTCCTAGCGGGGGGGCTTCGGGATGAGCAGTTCTTC. Drawing the rest from reference TRBV14 and TRBJ2-1, the complete variable domain is EAGVTQFPSHSVIEKGQTVTLRCDPISGHDNLYWYRRVMGKEIKFLLHFVKESKQDESGMPNNRFLAERTGGTYSTLKVQPAELEDSGVYFCASSQVLAGGLRDEQFFGPGTRLTVL.